This TCR beta chain was found in a study of CD8 T cells in Susac syndrome. Note on this clonotype: Its antigen is currently unknown.

Negative isolation yielded the CD8+ and CD4+ T cells, while FACS enriched the TEMRA cells. There are 12 residues in the CDR3. V shed 5 bases and J shed 6 bases, with 10 bases lying between them. CDR1 is SEHNR, CDR2 FQNEAQ, per germline (reference sequence). Study-wide points: The study admitted that it had a relatively small number of individuals in its TCR sequencing and HLA analysis.

RNA amounts of roughly 0.45 to 1 ug underwent reverse transcription with random hexamers. Amplification of TCR beta CDR3 used immunoSEQ multiplex PCR across 54 Vbeta and 13 Jbeta. One entry per CDR3 protein results from TCRdb running MiXCR on the immunoSEQ multiplex PCR reads. The profile shows some 180,000 distinct CDR3 sequences, 93% of them singletons. This TCR derives from a human donor in good health. The chain combines TRBV7-9 with TRBJ1-1; no firm D call. The specimen sequenced was CD4+ T cells from PBMCs. The CDR3 here is CASSPPRAEAFF. In nucleotides, the CDR3 is TGTGCCAGCAGCCCTCCCAGAGCTGAAGCTTTCTTT. The entire variable domain, with the rest obtained from reference TRBV7-9 and TRBJ1-1, is as follows: DTGVSQNPRHKITKRGQNVTFRCDPISEHNRLYWYRQTLGQGPEFLTYFQNEAQLEKSRLLSDRFSAERPKGSFSTLEIQRTEQGDSAMYLCASSPPRAEAFFGQGTRLTVV.